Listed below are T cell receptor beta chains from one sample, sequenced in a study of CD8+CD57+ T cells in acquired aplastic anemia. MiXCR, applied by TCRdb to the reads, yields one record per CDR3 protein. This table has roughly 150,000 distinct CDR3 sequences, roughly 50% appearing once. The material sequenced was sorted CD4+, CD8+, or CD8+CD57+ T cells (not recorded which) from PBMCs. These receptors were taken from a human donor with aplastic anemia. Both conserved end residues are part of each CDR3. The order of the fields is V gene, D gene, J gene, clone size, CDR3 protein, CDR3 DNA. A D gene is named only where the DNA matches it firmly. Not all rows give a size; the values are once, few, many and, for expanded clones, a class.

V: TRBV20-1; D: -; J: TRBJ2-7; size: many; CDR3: CSARPGLASAQYF; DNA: TGCAGTGCTAGGCCGGGACTCGCCTCGGCGCAGTACTTC
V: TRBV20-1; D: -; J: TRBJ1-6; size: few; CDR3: CSARDAGVLGGSPLHF; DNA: TGCAGTGCTAGAGATGCCGGGGTCTTGGGGGGATCACCCCTCCACTTT
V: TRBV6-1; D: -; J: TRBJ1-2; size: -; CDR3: CASSAGRAYYGYTF; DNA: TGTGCCAGCAGTGCGGGCAGAGCTTACTATGGCTACACCTTC
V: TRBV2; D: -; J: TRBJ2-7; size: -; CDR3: CASRVGGNTGEQYF; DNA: TGTGCCAGCAGGGTCGGCGGTAACACCGGGGAGCAGTACTTC
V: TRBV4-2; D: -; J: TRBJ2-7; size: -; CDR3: CASSPPRGGPYSYEQYF; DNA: TGTGCCAGCAGCCCCCCAAGAGGGGGACCCTATTCCTACGAGCAGTACTTC
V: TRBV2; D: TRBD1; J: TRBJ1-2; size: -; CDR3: CASRNGGQGNYGYTF; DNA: TGTGCCAGCAGGAATGGGGGACAGGGGAACTATGGCTACACCTTC
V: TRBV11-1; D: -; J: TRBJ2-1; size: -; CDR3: CASSLAGSSYNEQFF; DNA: TGTGCCAGCAGCTTAGCGGGTAGCTCCTACAATGAGCAGTTCTTC
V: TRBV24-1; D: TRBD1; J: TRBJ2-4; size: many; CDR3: CATRDRGDIQYF; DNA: TGTGCCACCAGGGACAGGGGAGACATTCAGTACTTC
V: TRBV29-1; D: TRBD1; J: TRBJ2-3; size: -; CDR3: CSVGQGGPDTQYF; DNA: TGCAGCGTAGGACAGGGGGGGCCCGATACGCAGTATTTT
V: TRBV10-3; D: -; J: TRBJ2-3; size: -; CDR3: CAITPGPGGTDTQYF; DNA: TGTGCCATCACTCCGGGACCGGGTGGCACAGATACGCAGTATTTT
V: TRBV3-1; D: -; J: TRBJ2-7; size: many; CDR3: CASSQGTPSYEQYF; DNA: TGTGCCAGCAGCCAAGGGACACCGAGCTACGAGCAGTACTTC
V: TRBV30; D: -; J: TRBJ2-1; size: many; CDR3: CAWSVRLSHEQFF; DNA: TGTGCCTGGAGTGTACGACTATCCCATGAGCAGTTCTTC
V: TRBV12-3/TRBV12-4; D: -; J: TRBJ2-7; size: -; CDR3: CASTPGGGTAEYF; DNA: TGTGCCAGCACGCCCGGGGGAGGGACAGCGGAGTACTTC
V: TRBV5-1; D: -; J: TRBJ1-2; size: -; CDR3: CASNPDSSGIYGYTF; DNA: TGCGCCAGCAATCCGGACTCCAGTGGGATCTATGGCTACACCTTC
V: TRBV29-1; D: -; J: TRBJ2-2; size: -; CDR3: CSVEDYPGTGELFF; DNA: TGCAGCGTTGAAGACTATCCGGGCACCGGGGAGCTGTTTTTT
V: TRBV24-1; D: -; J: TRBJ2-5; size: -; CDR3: CATSDSKTVQETQYF; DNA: TGTGCCACCAGTGACTCCAAGACTGTCCAAGAGACCCAGTACTTC
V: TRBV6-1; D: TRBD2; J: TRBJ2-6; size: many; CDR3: CASSPRTSGKAGANVLTF; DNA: TGTGCCAGCAGTCCGCGGACTAGCGGTAAGGCTGGGGCCAACGTCCTGACTTTC
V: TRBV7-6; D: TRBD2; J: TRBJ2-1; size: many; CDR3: CASSLGGGISSDEQFF; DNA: TGTGCCAGCAGCTTAGGCGGGGGTATATCGAGTGATGAGCAGTTCTTC
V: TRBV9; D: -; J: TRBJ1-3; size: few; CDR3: CASSGGTGNTIYF; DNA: TGTGCCAGCAGCGGGGGCACAGGAAACACCATATATTTT
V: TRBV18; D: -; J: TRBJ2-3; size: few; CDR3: CASSPPSTDTQYF; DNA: TGTGCCAGCTCACCACCGAGCACAGATACGCAGTATTTT
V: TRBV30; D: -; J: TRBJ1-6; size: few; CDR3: CAWSDGGSPLHF; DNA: TGTGCCTGGAGTGATGGGGGTTCACCTCTCCACTTT
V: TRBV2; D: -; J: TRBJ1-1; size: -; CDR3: CASRREGNTEAFF; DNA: TGTGCCAGTCGGAGGGAGGGGAACACTGAAGCTTTCTTT
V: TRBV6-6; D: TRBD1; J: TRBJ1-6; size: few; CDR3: CASSYGTGSGNSPLHF; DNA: TGTGCCAGCAGTTATGGGACAGGGTCTGGTAATTCACCCCTCCACTTT
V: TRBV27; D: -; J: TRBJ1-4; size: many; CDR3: CASSLRGGVPATNEKLFF; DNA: TGTGCCAGCAGTTTAAGAGGGGGGGTTCCCGCAACTAATGAAAAACTGTTTTTT